These T cell receptor beta chains were read from a single sample in a study of blood T cells in healthy people across ages. TCRdb redid the calling of the 5' RACE reads with MiXCR, one entry per CDR3 protein. Of around 670,000 distinct CDR3 sequences listed, about 30% are singletons. Sample: blood. These receptors all stem from a woman aged 80 or over in good health. The CDR3 runs from the conserved cysteine through the conserved F or W. Each record gives: clone size, D gene, V gene, J gene, CDR3 protein, CDR3 DNA. A D gene is named only where the DNA matches it firmly. Expanded clones get a size class; other rows say once, few or many, or leave the size out.

size: -; D: TRBD1; V: TRBV7-2; J: TRBJ1-2; CDR3: CASSSRGVAYGYTF; DNA: TGTGCCAGCAGCTCCAGGGGGGTTGCCTATGGCTACACCTTC
size: many; D: TRBD1; V: TRBV19; J: TRBJ1-2; CDR3: CASSPGQQPGYGYTF; DNA: TGTGCCAGTAGTCCGGGACAGCAACCCGGCTATGGCTACACCTTC
size: -; D: -; V: TRBV7-9; J: TRBJ1-1; CDR3: CASSLSGLGTEAFF; DNA: TGTGCCAGCAGCTTATCGGGGTTGGGCACTGAAGCTTTCTTT
size: many; D: -; V: TRBV5-1; J: TRBJ2-1; CDR3: CASSAQGKNEQFF; DNA: TGCGCCAGCAGCGCACAGGGAAAGAATGAGCAGTTCTTC
size: many; D: TRBD2; V: TRBV20-1; J: TRBJ2-1; CDR3: CSARVFEGRAGGAYNEQFF; DNA: TGCAGTGCTAGAGTGTTCGAGGGAAGAGCGGGGGGGGCCTACAATGAGCAGTTCTTC
size: -; D: -; V: TRBV19; J: TRBJ2-7; CDR3: CAGSFRLGQDSYEQYF; DNA: TGTGCCGGTAGTTTTCGTCTAGGACAAGACTCCTACGAGCAGTACTTC
size: many; D: TRBD2; V: TRBV20-1; J: TRBJ2-3; CDR3: CSGWEGLADTQYF; DNA: TGCAGCGGTTGGGAGGGTTTGGCAGATACGCAGTATTTT
size: many; D: -; V: TRBV6-1; J: TRBJ2-7; CDR3: CASRAGLPYEQYF; DNA: TGTGCCAGCAGGGCCGGACTCCCCTACGAGCAGTACTTC
size: few; D: -; V: TRBV9; J: TRBJ2-7; CDR3: CASSLSGTPEQYF; DNA: TGTGCCAGCAGCCTATCCGGGACCCCCGAGCAGTACTTC
size: few; D: -; V: TRBV6-5; J: TRBJ1-1; CDR3: CASRSLAENTEAFF; DNA: TGTGCCAGCAGGTCTCTGGCAGAGAACACTGAAGCTTTCTTT
size: -; D: TRBD1; V: TRBV2; J: TRBJ2-3; CDR3: CASAWDRGRDTQYF; DNA: TGTGCCAGCGCCTGGGACAGGGGGAGGGATACGCAGTATTTT
size: many; D: TRBD2; V: TRBV15; J: TRBJ2-1; CDR3: CATSRGGAGGPSSYNEQFF; DNA: TGTGCCACCAGCAGAGGGGGAGCGGGGGGCCCAAGCTCCTACAATGAGCAGTTCTTC
size: many; D: TRBD2; V: TRBV29-1; J: TRBJ2-2; CDR3: CSVRDGSGGPGTGELFF; DNA: TGCAGCGTACGAGATGGTAGCGGGGGCCCCGGCACCGGGGAGCTGTTTTTT
size: medium-sized; D: -; V: TRBV6-5; J: TRBJ2-7; CDR3: CASSPGTAGYEQYF; DNA: TGTGCCAGCAGCCCAGGGACGGCCGGCTACGAGCAGTACTTC
size: few; D: TRBD1; V: TRBV6-1; J: TRBJ1-2; CDR3: CASSGDRLYGYTF; DNA: TGTGCCAGCAGTGGGGACAGGCTCTATGGCTACACCTTC
size: -; D: -; V: TRBV20-1; J: TRBJ2-7; CDR3: CSAKDPQKIYNEQYF; DNA: TGCAGTGCTAAGGATCCGCAAAAAATATACAATGAGCAGTACTTC
size: many; D: -; V: TRBV2; J: TRBJ2-3; CDR3: CASMVGADTQYF; DNA: TGTGCCAGCATGGTTGGTGCAGATACGCAGTATTTT
size: -; D: -; V: TRBV7-8; J: TRBJ1-1; CDR3: CASSFEQGWSTEAFF; DNA: TGTGCCAGCAGCTTTGAACAGGGATGGAGCACTGAAGCTTTCTTT
size: -; D: -; V: TRBV7-3; J: TRBJ2-3; CDR3: CASSFEGYTDTQYF; DNA: TGTGCCAGCAGCTTTGAGGGCTACACAGATACGCAGTATTTT
size: many; D: TRBD1; V: TRBV20-1; J: TRBJ1-1; CDR3: CSARHRGLAFF; DNA: TGCAGTGCTAGACACAGGGGCTTAGCTTTCTTT
size: many; D: TRBD2; V: TRBV7-8; J: TRBJ2-3; CDR3: CASSLMVGLAGTDTQYF; DNA: TGTGCCAGCAGCTTAATGGTGGGACTAGCAGGGACAGATACGCAGTATTTT
size: many; D: -; V: TRBV6-5; J: TRBJ1-2; CDR3: CASSYGRAFGYTF; DNA: TGTGCCAGCAGTTACGGAAGGGCTTTCGGCTACACCTTC
size: -; D: TRBD1; V: TRBV7-3; J: TRBJ1-2; CDR3: CASSPQGGNGYTF; DNA: TGTGCCAGCAGCCCACAGGGGGGGAATGGCTACACCTTC
size: many; D: -; V: TRBV7-2; J: TRBJ1-2; CDR3: CASTVNAGYGYTF; DNA: TGTGCCAGCACCGTTAACGCGGGCTATGGCTACACCTTC
size: few; D: TRBD2; V: TRBV11-1; J: TRBJ2-7; CDR3: CASRHTTSGGRYEQYF; DNA: TGTGCCAGCAGACACACTACTAGCGGGGGACGCTACGAGCAGTACTTC
size: many; D: -; V: TRBV30; J: TRBJ1-1; CDR3: CAWIGDSDTEAFF; DNA: TGTGCCTGGATTGGGGACTCCGACACTGAAGCTTTCTTT
size: -; D: -; V: TRBV5-6; J: TRBJ2-2; CDR3: CASSFWVGTGNTGELFF; DNA: TGTGCCAGCAGCTTTTGGGTCGGGACGGGGAACACCGGGGAGCTGTTTTTT
size: few; D: -; V: TRBV12-3/TRBV12-4; J: TRBJ2-2; CDR3: CASSLTNTGELFF; DNA: TGTGCCAGCAGTCTGACGAACACCGGGGAGCTGTTTTTT
size: -; D: -; V: TRBV20-1; J: TRBJ2-3; CDR3: CSASHEDTQYF; DNA: TGCAGTGCTAGCCATGAAGATACGCAGTATTTT
size: once; D: -; V: TRBV3-1; J: TRBJ1-1; CDR3: CASANRRPAFF; DNA: TGTGCCAGCGCAAACAGGAGGCCAGCTTTCTTT
size: few; D: -; V: TRBV4-2; J: TRBJ2-2; CDR3: CASSQVTHRRTGELFF; DNA: TGTGCCAGCAGCCAAGTTACCCACAGGAGGACCGGGGAGCTGTTTTTT
size: -; D: -; V: TRBV15; J: TRBJ1-5; CDR3: CATSRDRYGNQPQHF; DNA: TGTGCCACCAGCAGAGACAGGTATGGGAATCAGCCCCAGCATTTT
size: few; D: TRBD1; V: TRBV19; J: TRBJ1-5; CDR3: CASTTGTGIQPQHF; DNA: TGTGCCAGTACCACAGGGACAGGGATTCAGCCCCAGCATTTT
size: -; D: -; V: TRBV7-2; J: TRBJ2-7; CDR3: CASSRTTFEQYF; DNA: TGTGCCAGCAGCCGGACGACGTTTGAGCAGTACTTC
size: many; D: -; V: TRBV15; J: TRBJ2-7; CDR3: CATSRGEGGNEQYF; DNA: TGTGCCACCAGCAGAGGTGAGGGTGGAAACGAGCAGTACTTC
size: many; D: -; V: TRBV9; J: TRBJ1-1; CDR3: CASSVVQGNTEAFF; DNA: TGTGCCAGCAGCGTAGTCCAGGGGAACACTGAAGCTTTCTTT
size: many; D: -; V: TRBV28; J: TRBJ2-7; CDR3: CASSFTGHSEQYF; DNA: TGTGCCAGCAGTTTTACAGGGCATTCCGAGCAGTACTTC
size: -; D: -; V: TRBV6-5; J: TRBJ2-5; CDR3: CASRYSVFGNEQYF; DNA: TGTGCCAGCAGGTACTCGGTTTTCGGGAATGAGCAGTACTTC
size: -; D: -; V: TRBV7-2; J: TRBJ2-7; CDR3: CASSSSSAYEQYF; DNA: TGTGCCAGCAGCTCCTCTAGTGCCTACGAGCAGTACTTC
size: -; D: -; V: TRBV3-1; J: TRBJ2-5; CDR3: CASSQGVIETQYF; DNA: TGTGCCAGCAGCCAAGGGGTAATAGAGACCCAGTACTTC
size: few; D: -; V: TRBV30; J: TRBJ2-3; CDR3: CAWTALIGDDTQYF; DNA: TGTGCCTGGACCGCTTTAATAGGGGACGATACGCAGTATTTT
size: many; D: TRBD1; V: TRBV6-2/TRBV6-3; J: TRBJ2-4; CDR3: CASSYRPGGVAKNIQYF; DNA: TGTGCCAGCAGTTACCGGCCAGGGGGCGTAGCCAAAAACATTCAGTACTTC
size: -; D: -; V: TRBV12-3/TRBV12-4; J: TRBJ2-7; CDR3: CASSRAGPRAQYF; DNA: TGTGCCAGCAGCCGGGCCGGCCCCAGGGCCCAGTACTTC
size: few; D: -; V: TRBV13; J: TRBJ1-6; CDR3: CASRSGTRNSPLHF; DNA: TGTGCCAGCAGATCCGGGACAAGGAATTCACCCCTCCACTTT
size: many; D: TRBD1; V: TRBV4-2; J: TRBJ1-2; CDR3: CASSQDGPGGGRSDGYTF; DNA: TGTGCCAGCAGCCAAGATGGCCCAGGAGGGGGCCGTTCGGATGGCTACACCTTC
size: -; D: -; V: TRBV11-3; J: TRBJ2-5; CDR3: CASSLDRPGIEETQYF; DNA: TGTGCCAGCAGCTTAGATAGGCCAGGGATCGAAGAGACCCAGTACTTC
size: many; D: TRBD1; V: TRBV7-2; J: TRBJ2-4; CDR3: CASSLANGRGQVPAKNIQYF; DNA: TGTGCCAGCAGCTTAGCGAACGGAAGGGGGCAGGTTCCTGCCAAAAACATTCAGTACTTC
size: many; D: TRBD2; V: TRBV2; J: TRBJ2-5; CDR3: CASSVAGGRETQYF; DNA: TGTGCCAGCAGTGTAGCGGGGGGGCGGGAGACCCAGTACTTC
size: many; D: -; V: TRBV3-1; J: TRBJ1-6; CDR3: CASSLHGGSSYNSPLHF; DNA: TGTGCCAGCAGCCTGCATGGGGGGAGCTCCTATAATTCACCCCTCCACTTT
size: -; D: TRBD2; V: TRBV5-1; J: TRBJ2-1; CDR3: CASSLALAEGNEQFF; DNA: TGCGCCAGCAGCTTGGCTCTAGCGGAAGGCAATGAGCAGTTCTTC
size: -; D: -; V: TRBV5-1; J: TRBJ1-4; CDR3: CASSLGREGEKLFF; DNA: TGCGCCAGCAGCTTGGGACGAGAAGGGGAAAAACTGTTTTTT
size: many; D: TRBD1; V: TRBV5-1; J: TRBJ2-3; CDR3: CASRLYRDRGFTDTQYF; DNA: TGCGCCAGCAGGCTCTACCGGGACAGGGGTTTCACAGATACGCAGTATTTT
size: many; D: -; V: TRBV7-3; J: TRBJ2-1; CDR3: CASSLKAGSLSYNEQFF; DNA: TGTGCCAGCAGCTTAAAGGCAGGGTCCCTTTCCTACAATGAGCAGTTCTTC
size: -; D: -; V: TRBV20-1; J: TRBJ2-3; CDR3: CSARKDGVSTDTQYF; DNA: TGCAGTGCTAGAAAGGACGGAGTCTCCACAGATACGCAGTATTTT
size: many; D: TRBD1; V: TRBV3-1; J: TRBJ2-1; CDR3: CASSQGQGKGNEQFF; DNA: TGTGCCAGCAGCCAAGGACAGGGGAAGGGCAATGAGCAGTTCTTC
size: -; D: -; V: TRBV7-6; J: TRBJ2-2; CDR3: CASKKQGVSTGELFF; DNA: TGTGCCAGCAAAAAACAAGGGGTCTCCACCGGGGAGCTGTTTTTT
size: many; D: -; V: TRBV7-9; J: TRBJ1-2; CDR3: CASSPTEGGGYTF; DNA: TGTGCCAGCAGCCCAACGGAGGGAGGGGGCTACACCTTC
size: -; D: -; V: TRBV25-1; J: TRBJ1-1; CDR3: CASSEYGQGRSGTEAFF; DNA: TGTGCCAGCAGTGAATATGGGCAGGGAAGGTCGGGGACTGAAGCTTTCTTT